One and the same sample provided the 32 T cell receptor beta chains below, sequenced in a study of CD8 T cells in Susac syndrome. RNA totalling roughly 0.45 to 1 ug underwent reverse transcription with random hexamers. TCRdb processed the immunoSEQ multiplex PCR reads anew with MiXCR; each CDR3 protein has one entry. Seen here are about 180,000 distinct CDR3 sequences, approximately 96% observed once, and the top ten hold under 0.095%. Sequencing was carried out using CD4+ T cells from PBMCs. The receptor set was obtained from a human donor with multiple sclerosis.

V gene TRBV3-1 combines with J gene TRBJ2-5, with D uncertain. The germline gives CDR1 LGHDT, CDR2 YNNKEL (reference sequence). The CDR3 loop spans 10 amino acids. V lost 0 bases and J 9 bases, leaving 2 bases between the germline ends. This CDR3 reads CASSQDAQYF. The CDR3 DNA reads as TGTGCCAGCAGCCAAGATGCCCAGTACTTC.

CDR3 sequence reads: CASSLMSAAGSYNEQFF. The CDR3 DNA sequence: TGTGCCAGCAGCTTAATGAGTGCGGCAGGCTCCTACAATGAGCAGTTCTTC. This sequence joins TRBV7-9 and TRBJ2-1; D gene unclear. The CDR3 has 17 amino acids. Germline V gene sequence: CDR1 SEHNR, CDR2 FQNEAQ (reference sequence). Trimming left V 2 bases short and J 0 bases short, with 14 bases between.

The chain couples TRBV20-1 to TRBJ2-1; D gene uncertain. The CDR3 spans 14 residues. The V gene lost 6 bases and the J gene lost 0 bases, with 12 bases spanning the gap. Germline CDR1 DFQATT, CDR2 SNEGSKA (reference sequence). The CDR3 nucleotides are TGCAGTGCACCACGGGCTGGCTCCTACAATGAGCAGTTCTTC. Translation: CSAPRAGSYNEQFF.

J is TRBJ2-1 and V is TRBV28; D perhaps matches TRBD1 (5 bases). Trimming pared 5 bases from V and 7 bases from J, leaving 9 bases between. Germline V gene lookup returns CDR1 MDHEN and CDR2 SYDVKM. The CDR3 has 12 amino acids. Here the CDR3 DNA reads TGTGCCAGCAGTCCGAACAGGAATGAGCAGTTCTTC. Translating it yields CASSPNRNEQFF.

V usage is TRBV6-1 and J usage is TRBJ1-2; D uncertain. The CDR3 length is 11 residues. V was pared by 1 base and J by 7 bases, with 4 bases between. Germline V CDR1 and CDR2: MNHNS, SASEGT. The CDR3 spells CASSEGVGYTF. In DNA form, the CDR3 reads TGTGCCAGCAGTGAAGGGGTTGGCTACACCTTC.

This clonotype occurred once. The CDR3 loop is CASSTPDYQETQYF. DNA for the CDR3: TGTGCCAGCAGCACTCCGGACTACCAAGAGACCCAGTACTTC. The gene calls are TRBV21-1 and TRBJ2-5. TRBV21-1 is annotated as a pseudogene. The CDR3 length is 14 residues.

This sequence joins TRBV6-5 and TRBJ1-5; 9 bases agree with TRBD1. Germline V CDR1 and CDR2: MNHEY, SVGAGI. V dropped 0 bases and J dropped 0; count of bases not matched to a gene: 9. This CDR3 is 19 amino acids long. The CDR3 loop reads CASSYSAFDRGDSNQPQHF. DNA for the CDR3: TGTGCCAGCAGTTACTCCGCCTTTGACAGGGGGGATAGCAATCAGCCCCAGCATTTT.

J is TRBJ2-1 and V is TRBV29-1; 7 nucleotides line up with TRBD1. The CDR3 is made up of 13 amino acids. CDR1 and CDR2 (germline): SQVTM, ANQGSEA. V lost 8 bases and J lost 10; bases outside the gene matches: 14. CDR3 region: CSFRQGAALEQFF. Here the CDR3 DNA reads TGCAGCTTCCGACAGGGTGCGGCCCTGGAGCAGTTCTTC.

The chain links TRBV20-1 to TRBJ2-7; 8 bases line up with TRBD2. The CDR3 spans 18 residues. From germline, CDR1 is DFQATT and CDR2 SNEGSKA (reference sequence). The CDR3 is CSVGPAGVTPYPRHEQYF. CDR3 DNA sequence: TGCAGCGTTGGTCCAGCGGGGGTGACCCCGTACCCTCGTCACGAGCAGTACTTC.

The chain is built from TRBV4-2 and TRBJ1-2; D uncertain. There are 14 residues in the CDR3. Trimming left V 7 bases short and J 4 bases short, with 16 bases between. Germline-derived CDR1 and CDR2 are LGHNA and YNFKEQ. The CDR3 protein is CASTPEGGRYGYTF. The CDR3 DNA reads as TGTGCCAGCACCCCGGAAGGAGGTCGCTATGGCTACACCTTC.

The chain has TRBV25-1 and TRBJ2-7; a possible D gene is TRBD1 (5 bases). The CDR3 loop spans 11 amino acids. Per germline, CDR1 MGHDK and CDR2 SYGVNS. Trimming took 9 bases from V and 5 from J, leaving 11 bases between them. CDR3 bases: TGTGCCAGTTCCAGGGTTCACGAGCAGTACTTC. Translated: CASSRVHEQYF.

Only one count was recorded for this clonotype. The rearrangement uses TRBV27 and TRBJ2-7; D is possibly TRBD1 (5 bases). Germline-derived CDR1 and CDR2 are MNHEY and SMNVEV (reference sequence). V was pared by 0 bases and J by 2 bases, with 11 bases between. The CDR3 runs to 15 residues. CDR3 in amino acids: CASSLSLGPTYEQYF. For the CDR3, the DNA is TGTGCCAGCAGTTTATCGTTGGGGCCCACCTACGAGCAGTACTTC.

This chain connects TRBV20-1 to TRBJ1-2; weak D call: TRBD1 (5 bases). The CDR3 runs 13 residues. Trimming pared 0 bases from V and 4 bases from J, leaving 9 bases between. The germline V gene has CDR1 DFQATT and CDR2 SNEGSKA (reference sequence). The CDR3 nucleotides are TGCAGTGCTAGAGATCGGGGCTTCTATGGCTACACCTTC. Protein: CSARDRGFYGYTF.

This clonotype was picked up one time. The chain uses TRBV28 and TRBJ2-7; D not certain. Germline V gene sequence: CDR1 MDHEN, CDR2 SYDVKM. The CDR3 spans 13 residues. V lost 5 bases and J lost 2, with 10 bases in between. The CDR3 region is CASSDGFTYEQYF. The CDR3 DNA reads TGTGCCAGCAGTGACGGGTTTACCTACGAGCAGTACTTC. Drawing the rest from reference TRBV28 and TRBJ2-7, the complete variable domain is DVKVTQSSRYLVKRTGEKVFLECVQDMDHENMFWYRQDPGLGLRLIYFSYDVKMKEKGDIPEGYSVSREKKERFSLILESASTNQTSMYLCASSDGFTYEQYFGPGTRLTVT.

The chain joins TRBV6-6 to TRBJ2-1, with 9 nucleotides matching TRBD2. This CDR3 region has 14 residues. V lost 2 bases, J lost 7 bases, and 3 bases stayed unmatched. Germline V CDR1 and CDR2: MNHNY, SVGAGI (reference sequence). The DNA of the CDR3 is TGTGCCAGCAGTTACAGCGGGGGGATAAATGAGCAGTTCTTC. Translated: CASSYSGGINEQFF.

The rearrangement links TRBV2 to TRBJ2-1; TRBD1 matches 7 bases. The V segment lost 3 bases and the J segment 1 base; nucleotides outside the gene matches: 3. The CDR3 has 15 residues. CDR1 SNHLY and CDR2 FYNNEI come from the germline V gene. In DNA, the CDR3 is TGTGCCAGCAGTGAGACAGGGTATTCCTACAATGAGCAGTTCTTC. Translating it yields CASSETGYSYNEQFF.

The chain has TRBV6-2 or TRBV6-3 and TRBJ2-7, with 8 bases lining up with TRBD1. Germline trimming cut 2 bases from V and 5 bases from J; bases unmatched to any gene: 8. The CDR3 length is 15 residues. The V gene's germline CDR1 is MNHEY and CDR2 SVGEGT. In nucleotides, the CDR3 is TGTGCCAGCAGTTACCCAACGGACAGGGCGCACGAGCAGTACTTC. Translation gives CASSYPTDRAHEQYF.

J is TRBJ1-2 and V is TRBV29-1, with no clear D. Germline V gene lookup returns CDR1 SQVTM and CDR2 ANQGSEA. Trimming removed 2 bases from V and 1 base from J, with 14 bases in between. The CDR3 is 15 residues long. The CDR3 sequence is CSVENGQNYNYGYTF. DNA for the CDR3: TGCAGCGTTGAAAACGGTCAGAATTATAACTATGGCTACACCTTC.

The CDR3 sequence is CASNLGEGSPYGYTF. In nucleotides, the CDR3 is TGTGCCAGCAACCTGGGGGAGGGAAGTCCTTATGGCTACACCTTC. The chain joins TRBV6-6 to TRBJ1-2, with D possibly matching TRBD1 (5 bases). CDR1 and CDR2 (germline): MNHNY, SVGAGI (reference sequence). V gave up 7 bases and J gave up 5 bases, with 20 bases separating them. The CDR3 loop spans 15 amino acids.

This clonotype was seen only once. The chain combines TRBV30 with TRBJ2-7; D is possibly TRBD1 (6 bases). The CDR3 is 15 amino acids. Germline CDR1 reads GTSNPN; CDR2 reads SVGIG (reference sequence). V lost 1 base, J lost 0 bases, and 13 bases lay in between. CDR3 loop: CAWSGTVHSSYEQYF. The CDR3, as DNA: TGTGCCTGGAGTGGGACAGTCCACAGCTCCTACGAGCAGTACTTC.

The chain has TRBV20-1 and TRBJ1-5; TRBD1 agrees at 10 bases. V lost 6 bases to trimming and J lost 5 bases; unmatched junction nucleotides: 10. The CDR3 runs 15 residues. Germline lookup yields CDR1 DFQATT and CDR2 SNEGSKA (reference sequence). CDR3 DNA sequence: TGCAGTGCCAGTACACCCGGGACAGGGGATCAGCCCCAGCATTTT. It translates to CSASTPGTGDQPQHF.

This CDR3 is CASSSTDRGHNSPLHF. The CDR3 DNA reads TGTGCCAGCAGCTCCACCGACAGGGGGCATAATTCACCCCTCCACTTT. This sequence joins TRBV11-3 and TRBJ1-6; 10 positions agree with TRBD1. The CDR3 is 16 residues long. V trimming: 4 bases; J trimming: 5 bases; junction bases outside the gene matches: 5. Per germline, CDR1 SGHNT and CDR2 YENEEA.

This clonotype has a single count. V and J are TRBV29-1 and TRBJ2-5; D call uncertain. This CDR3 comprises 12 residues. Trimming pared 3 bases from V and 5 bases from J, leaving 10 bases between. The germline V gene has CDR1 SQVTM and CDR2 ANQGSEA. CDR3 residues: CSVEEGSETQYF. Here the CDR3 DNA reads TGCAGCGTTGAGGAAGGGTCCGAGACCCAGTACTTC.

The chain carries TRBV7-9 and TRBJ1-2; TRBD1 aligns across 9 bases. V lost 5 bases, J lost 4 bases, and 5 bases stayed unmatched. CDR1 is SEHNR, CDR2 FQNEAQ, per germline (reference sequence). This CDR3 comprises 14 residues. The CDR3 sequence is CASSTMTGGYGYTF. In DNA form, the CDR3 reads TGTGCCAGCAGCACCATGACAGGGGGCTATGGCTACACCTTC.

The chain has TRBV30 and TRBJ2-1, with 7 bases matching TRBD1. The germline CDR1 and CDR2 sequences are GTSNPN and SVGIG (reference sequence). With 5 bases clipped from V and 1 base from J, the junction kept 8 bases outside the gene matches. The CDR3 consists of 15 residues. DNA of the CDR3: TGTGCCTGGCATAACGACAGGGTATCCTACAATGAGCAGTTCTTC. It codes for CAWHNDRVSYNEQFF.

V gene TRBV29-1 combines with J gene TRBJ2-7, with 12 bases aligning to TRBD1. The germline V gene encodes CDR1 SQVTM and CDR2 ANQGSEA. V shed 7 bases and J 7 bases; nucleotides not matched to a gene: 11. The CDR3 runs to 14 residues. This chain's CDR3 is CSAAPGQGAREQYF. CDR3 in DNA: TGCAGCGCGGCCCCGGGACAGGGGGCGCGTGAGCAGTACTTC.

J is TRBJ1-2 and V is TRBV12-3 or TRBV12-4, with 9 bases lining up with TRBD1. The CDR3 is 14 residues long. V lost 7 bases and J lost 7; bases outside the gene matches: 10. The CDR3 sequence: CASTPGDRVGGYTF. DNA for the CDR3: TGTGCCAGCACCCCTGGGGACAGGGTCGGTGGCTACACCTTC.

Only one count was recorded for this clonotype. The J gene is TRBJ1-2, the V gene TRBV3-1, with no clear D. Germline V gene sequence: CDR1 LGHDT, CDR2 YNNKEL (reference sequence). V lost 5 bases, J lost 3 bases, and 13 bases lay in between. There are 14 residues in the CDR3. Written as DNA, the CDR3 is TGTGCCAGCAGCGAATCACGGGGTTACTATGGCTACACCTTC. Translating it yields CASSESRGYYGYTF.

CDR3 loop: CASSRQGSDYGYTF. CDR3 coding DNA: TGTGCCAGCAGTCGTCAGGGCTCAGACTATGGCTACACCTTC. The rearrangement uses TRBV27 and TRBJ1-2; a possible D gene is TRBD1 (5 bases). The CDR3 contains 14 residues. CDR1 and CDR2 from the germline V gene are MNHEY and SMNVEV (reference sequence). With 5 bases removed from V and 3 bases from J, the gap between germline ends came to 13 bases.

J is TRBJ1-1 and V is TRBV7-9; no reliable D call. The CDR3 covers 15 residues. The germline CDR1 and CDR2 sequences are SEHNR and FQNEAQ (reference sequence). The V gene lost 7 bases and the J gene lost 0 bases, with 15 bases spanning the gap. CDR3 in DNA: TGTGCCAGCACGGAGAGCACACCGATGAACACTGAAGCTTTCTTT. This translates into CASTESTPMNTEAFF.

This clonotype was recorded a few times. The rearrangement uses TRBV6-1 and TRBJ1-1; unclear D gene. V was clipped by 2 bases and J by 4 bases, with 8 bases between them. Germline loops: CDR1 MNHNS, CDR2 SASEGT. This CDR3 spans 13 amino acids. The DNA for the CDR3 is TGTGCCAGCAGTGAACAGTTGAGCACTGAAGCTTTCTTT. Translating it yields CASSEQLSTEAFF.

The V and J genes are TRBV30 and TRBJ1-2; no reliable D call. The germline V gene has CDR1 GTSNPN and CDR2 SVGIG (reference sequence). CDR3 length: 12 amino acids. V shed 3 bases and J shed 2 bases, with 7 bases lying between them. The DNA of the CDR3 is TGTGCCTGGAGCCGGGAGAACTATGGCTACACCTTC. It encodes CAWSRENYGYTF. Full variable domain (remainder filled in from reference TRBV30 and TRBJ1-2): SQTIHQWPATLVQPVGSPLSLECTVEGTSNPNLYWYRQAAGRGLQLLFYSVGIGQISSEVPQNLSASRPQDRQFILSSKKLLLSDSGFYLCAWSRENYGYTFGSGTRLTVV.